The rows below give T cell receptor beta chains drawn from one sample of a study of T cell repertoires in cytomegalovirus infection. No antigen has been assigned to these receptors. Each CDR3 protein is one row after TCRdb ran MiXCR on the reads. The table shows approximately 300,000 distinct CDR3 sequences, with 20% to 30% occurring only once. The sequenced sample was cultured PBMCs, obtained from culture after CMV antigen stimulation. These receptors were obtained from a human donor in good health (CMV status not recorded). Some clones in this sample may be carry-over from other donors' samples. The CDR3 runs from the conserved cysteine through the conserved F or W. A D gene is named only where the DNA matches it firmly. Clone size, where shown, is once, few, many, or a class for clones that have expanded.

many,15,TRBJ2-3,TRBV7-2,TRBD1,CASSLVTGPTDTQYF,TGTGCCAGCAGCTTAGTGACAGGGCCCACAGATACGCAGTATTTT
NA,13,TRBJ2-3,TRBV20-1,TRBD2,CSALATITDTQYF,TGCAGCGCACTAGCGACTATCACAGATACGCAGTATTTT
NA,13,TRBJ2-5,TRBV20-1,TRBD2,CSATLAGTETQYF,TGCAGTGCTACTCTAGCGGGAACTGAGACCCAGTACTTC
NA,15,TRBJ2-7,TRBV6-2/TRBV6-3,NA,CASRYSTGSSYEQYF,TGTGCCAGCCGTTACTCGACCGGGAGCTCCTACGAGCAGTACTTC
NA,15,TRBJ1-1,TRBV5-4,NA,CASSLPTGGLAEAFF,TGTGCCAGCAGCTTACCTACGGGGGGCCTCGCTGAAGCTTTCTTT
NA,14,TRBJ2-5,TRBV12-3/TRBV12-4,NA,CASRRGSGTETQYF,TGTGCCAGCAGGCGCGGCTCGGGGACGGAGACCCAGTACTTC
few,14,TRBJ2-5,TRBV27,NA,CASAEALRGETQYF,TGTGCCAGCGCGGAAGCCCTACGTGGGGAGACCCAGTACTTC
once,16,TRBJ1-1,TRBV19,TRBD1,CASSHLRGQANTEAFF,TGTGCCAGTAGCCACCTAAGGGGACAGGCGAACACTGAAGCTTTCTTT
many,14,TRBJ1-2,TRBV7-2,NA,CASSLTTTNYGYTF,TGTGCCAGCAGCTTAACAACGACTAACTATGGCTACACCTTC
NA,14,TRBJ2-7,TRBV7-8,NA,CASSFPGTIGEQYF,TGTGCCAGCAGCTTCCCGGGAACCATAGGGGAGCAGTACTTC
NA,15,TRBJ2-1,TRBV12-3/TRBV12-4,TRBD2,CASSRPTSGLNEQFF,TGTGCCAGCAGCCGGCCGACTAGCGGGTTAAATGAGCAGTTCTTC
NA,13,TRBJ2-1,TRBV6-4,NA,CASSSQQGHEQFF,TGTGCCAGCAGTTCTCAACAGGGTCATGAGCAGTTCTTC
many,18,TRBJ2-5,TRBV24-1,TRBD2,CATSDVAGGLLGQETQYF,TGTGCCACCAGTGATGTAGCGGGAGGATTGTTGGGACAAGAGACCCAGTACTTC
NA,13,TRBJ2-1,TRBV7-2,NA,CASSRDQGGEQFF,TGTGCCAGCAGCCGAGACCAGGGTGGTGAGCAGTTCTTC
NA,12,TRBJ2-7,TRBV28,NA,CATRSGSYEQYF,TGTGCCACTCGCAGTGGCTCCTACGAGCAGTACTTC
NA,16,TRBJ1-6,TRBV4-1,NA,CASSRSIQGNNSPLHF,TGCGCCAGCAGCCGAAGCATACAGGGAAATAATTCACCCCTCCACTTT
NA,15,TRBJ2-5,TRBV11-2,NA,CASSPNLRAQETQYF,TGTGCCAGCAGCCCAAATTTGCGGGCCCAAGAGACCCAGTACTTC
few,13,TRBJ1-1,TRBV27,NA,CASSPVGYTEAFF,TGTGCCAGCAGTCCCGTGGGGTACACTGAAGCTTTCTTT
NA,15,TRBJ2-5,TRBV15,NA,CATSRPTREAVTQYF,TGTGCCACCAGCAGACCTACTAGGGAGGCGGTGACCCAGTACTTC
NA,16,TRBJ2-3,TRBV27,TRBD2,CASSFAREGLGNTQYF,TGTGCCAGCAGTTTCGCGCGGGAGGGCCTGGGGAATACGCAGTATTTT
few,16,TRBJ2-7,TRBV11-2,NA,CASTSRGQGGSYEQYF,TGTGCCAGCACCTCAAGGGGGCAGGGAGGTTCCTACGAGCAGTACTTC
few,15,TRBJ1-6,TRBV6-1,NA,CASSMWKPGNSPLHF,TGTGCCAGCAGTATGTGGAAACCTGGTAATTCACCCCTCCACTTT
few,15,TRBJ2-1,TRBV30,NA,CAYGVWGGGYNEQFF,TGTGCCTACGGAGTGTGGGGTGGGGGGTACAATGAGCAGTTCTTC
NA,16,TRBJ2-5,TRBV11-2,TRBD2,CASSLMGLARTKTQYF,TGTGCCAGCAGCTTAATGGGACTAGCAAGAACGAAGACCCAGTACTTC
many,12,TRBJ2-5,TRBV6-1,NA,CATGNPQETQYF,TGTGCCACCGGTAACCCCCAAGAGACCCAGTACTTC
once,14,TRBJ2-1,TRBV20-1,TRBD2,CSARGGSAYNEQFF,TGCAGTGCTAGAGGCGGGAGCGCCTACAATGAGCAGTTCTTC
few,16,TRBJ2-1,TRBV28,NA,CASSLTVTPPYNEQFF,TGTGCCAGCAGTTTGACAGTAACACCCCCTTACAATGAGCAGTTCTTC
NA,17,TRBJ2-1,TRBV29-1,NA,CSVAYLGQLSSYNEQFF,TGCAGCGTTGCCTACCTGGGGCAGTTGAGCTCCTACAATGAGCAGTTCTTC
few,15,TRBJ2-7,TRBV16,TRBD2,CASSQGAGGFHEQYF,TGTGCCAGCAGCCAGGGAGCGGGAGGGTTCCACGAGCAGTACTTC
few,14,TRBJ2-1,TRBV30,NA,CAWSVTDRYNEQFF,TGTGCCTGGAGTGTAACCGACCGATACAATGAGCAGTTCTTC
NA,14,TRBJ1-1,TRBV6-6,NA,CASSYTGLGTEAFF,TGTGCCAGCAGTTACACAGGGTTGGGCACTGAAGCTTTCTTT
NA,12,TRBJ2-1,TRBV6-1,NA,CASSPSGWVQFF,TGTGCCAGCAGTCCGAGCGGGTGGGTTCAGTTCTTC
NA,13,TRBJ2-2,TRBV20-1,NA,CSARDPGSGELFF,TGCAGTGCTAGAGATCCCGGTTCGGGGGAGCTGTTTTTT
NA,15,TRBJ2-3,TRBV5-4,NA,CASSEPGRVADTQYF,TGTGCCAGCAGCGAACCGGGTCGCGTAGCAGATACGCAGTATTTT
few,13,TRBJ2-7,TRBV7-3,TRBD1,CASSPGQPYEQYF,TGTGCCAGCAGCCCGGGACAGCCCTACGAGCAGTACTTC
few,16,TRBJ2-7,TRBV7-6,NA,CASSFAGLFAPYEQYF,TGTGCCAGCAGCTTCGCCGGACTCTTCGCCCCCTACGAGCAGTACTTC
many,16,TRBJ2-1,TRBV7-9,TRBD1,CASSLDRPQTYNEQFF,TGTGCCAGCAGCTTGGACAGGCCCCAAACCTACAATGAGCAGTTCTTC
few,14,TRBJ1-1,TRBV6-6,TRBD1,CASSSTGANTEAFF,TGTGCCAGCAGTTCCACAGGGGCGAACACTGAAGCTTTCTTT
few,13,TRBJ2-5,TRBV4-3,NA,CASSQEMWGTQYF,TGCGCCAGCAGCCAAGAGATGTGGGGGACCCAGTACTTC
NA,16,TRBJ2-1,TRBV7-8,NA,CASSRSFRNSYNEQFF,TGTGCCAGCAGCCGTAGCTTCCGAAACTCCTACAATGAGCAGTTCTTC
few,14,TRBJ2-4,TRBV28,NA,CASSFEIAKNIQYF,TGTGCCAGCAGTTTCGAGATAGCCAAAAACATTCAGTACTTC
NA,13,TRBJ1-3,TRBV30,NA,CAWSGSSGNTIYF,TGTGCCTGGAGTGGATCCTCAGGAAACACCATATATTTT
many,16,TRBJ2-3,TRBV7-3,NA,CASSLYAGAARDTQYF,TGTGCCAGCAGCTTATACGCGGGGGCGGCCCGAGATACGCAGTATTTT
NA,14,TRBJ1-2,TRBV11-2,NA,CASSLDQGQYGYTF,TGTGCCAGCAGCTTAGATCAAGGCCAGTATGGCTACACCTTC
few,14,TRBJ1-2,TRBV6-1,TRBD1,CASSTDRAVYGYTF,TGTGCCAGCAGCACCGACAGGGCAGTCTATGGCTACACCTTC
many,16,TRBJ2-2,TRBV7-2,NA,CASSLVSSFGTGELFF,TGTGCCAGCAGCTTAGTAAGCAGTTTCGGCACCGGGGAGCTGTTTTTT
NA,14,TRBJ2-3,TRBV5-4,TRBD2,CASSPGGRRDTQYF,TGTGCCAGCAGCCCGGGAGGGCGGCGAGATACGCAGTATTTT
few,17,TRBJ1-6,TRBV19,NA,CASTPGRTGREGSPLHF,TGTGCCAGTACCCCAGGGAGAACCGGACGAGAAGGATCACCCCTCCACTTT